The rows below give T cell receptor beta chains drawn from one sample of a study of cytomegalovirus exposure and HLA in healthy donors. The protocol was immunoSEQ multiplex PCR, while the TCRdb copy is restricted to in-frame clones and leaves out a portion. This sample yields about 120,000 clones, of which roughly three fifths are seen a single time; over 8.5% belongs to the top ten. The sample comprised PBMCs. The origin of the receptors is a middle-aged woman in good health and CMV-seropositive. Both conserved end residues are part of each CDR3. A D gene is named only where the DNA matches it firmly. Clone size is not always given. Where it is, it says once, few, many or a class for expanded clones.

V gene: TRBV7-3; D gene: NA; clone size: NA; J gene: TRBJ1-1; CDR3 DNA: TGTGCCAGCAGCTTATCGGCAGGGCAGGGCACTGAAGCTTTCTTT; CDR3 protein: CASSLSAGQGTEAFF
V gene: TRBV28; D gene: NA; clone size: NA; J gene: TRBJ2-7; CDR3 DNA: TGTGCCAGCAGTCTGCCGTCCGAGAGCTCCTACGAGCAGTACTTC; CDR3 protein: CASSLPSESSYEQYF
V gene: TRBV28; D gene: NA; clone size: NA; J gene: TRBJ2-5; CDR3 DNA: TGTGCCAGCAGTGAGGAGACCCAGTACTTC; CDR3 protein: CASSEETQYF
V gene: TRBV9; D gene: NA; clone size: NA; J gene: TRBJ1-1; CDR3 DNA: TGTGCCAGCAGCGAGGCAGGAATGACTGAAGCTTTCTTT; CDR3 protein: CASSEAGMTEAFF
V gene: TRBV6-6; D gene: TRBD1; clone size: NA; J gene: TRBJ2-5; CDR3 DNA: TGTGCCAGCAGTATAAACAGGGGGGAGACCCAGTACTTC; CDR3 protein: CASSINRGETQYF
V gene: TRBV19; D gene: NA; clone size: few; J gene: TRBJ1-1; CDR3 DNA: TGTGCCAGTATCGAGGGGGGGGGCCTCACTGAAGCTTTCTTT; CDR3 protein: CASIEGGGLTEAFF
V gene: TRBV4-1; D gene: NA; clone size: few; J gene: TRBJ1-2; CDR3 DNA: TGCGCCAGCAGCCAAGCCGGCGCGGGGGGCGGACATGGCTACACCTTC; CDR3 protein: CASSQAGAGGGHGYTF
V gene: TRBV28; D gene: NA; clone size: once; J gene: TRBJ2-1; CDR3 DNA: TGTGCCAGCAGTTATGCGGAGGCTGAGCAGTTCTTC; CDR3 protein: CASSYAEAEQFF
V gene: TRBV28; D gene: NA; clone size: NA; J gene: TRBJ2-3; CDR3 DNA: TGTGCCAGCAGTTTGTTACAGGGCACGATGCAGTATTTT; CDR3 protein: CASSLLQGTMQYF
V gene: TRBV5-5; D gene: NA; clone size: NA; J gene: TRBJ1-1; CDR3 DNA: TGTGCCAGCAGCTTGTCCAGGGGCCTCGCCGACTCTAACACTGAAGCTTTCTTT; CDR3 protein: CASSLSRGLADSNTEAFF
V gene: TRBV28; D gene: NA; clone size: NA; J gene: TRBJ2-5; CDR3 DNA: TGTGCCAGCAGGAACTGGAGGTGGTCGACCCAGTACTTC; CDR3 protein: CASRNWRWSTQYF
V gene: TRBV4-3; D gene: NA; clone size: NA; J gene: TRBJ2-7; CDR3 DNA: TGCGCCAGCAGCCAATCCAGCCGACGGAGTGGCTACGAGCAGTACTTC; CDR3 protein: CASSQSSRRSGYEQYF
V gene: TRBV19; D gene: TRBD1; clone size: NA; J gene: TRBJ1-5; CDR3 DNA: TGTGCCAGTAGCCACAGGGGTGAGGGGTATAGCAATCAGCCCCAGCATTTT; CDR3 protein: CASSHRGEGYSNQPQHF
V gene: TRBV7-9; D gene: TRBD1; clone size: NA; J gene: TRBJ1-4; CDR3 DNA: TGTGCCAGCAGCTCGAGACAGGGGACTGCAACTAATGAAAAACTGTTTTTT; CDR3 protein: CASSSRQGTATNEKLFF
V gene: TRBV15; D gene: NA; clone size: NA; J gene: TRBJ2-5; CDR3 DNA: TGTGCCACCAGCAGAGATTACAGCGGTCAAGAGACCCAGTACTTC; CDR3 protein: CATSRDYSGQETQYF
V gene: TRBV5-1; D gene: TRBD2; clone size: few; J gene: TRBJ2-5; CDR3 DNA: TGCGCCAGCAGCCCCCCCCTCGGGACTACGTACCAAGAGACCCAGTACTTC; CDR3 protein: CASSPPLGTTYQETQYF
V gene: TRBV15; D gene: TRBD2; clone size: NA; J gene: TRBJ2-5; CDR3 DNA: TGTGCCACCAGCAGAGTCGGACTAGCGGGAGGCCAAGAGACCCAGTACTTC; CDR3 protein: CATSRVGLAGGQETQYF
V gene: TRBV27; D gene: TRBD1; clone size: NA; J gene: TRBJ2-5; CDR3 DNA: TGTGCCAGCAGCGGGTTGGGGTCAGGGGGCCCCCAAGAGACCCAGTACTTC; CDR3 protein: CASSGLGSGGPQETQYF
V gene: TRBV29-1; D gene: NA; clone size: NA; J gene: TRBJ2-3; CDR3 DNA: TGCAGCGTTGGCCCGCGCGTGGATACGCAGTATTTT; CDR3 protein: CSVGPRVDTQYF
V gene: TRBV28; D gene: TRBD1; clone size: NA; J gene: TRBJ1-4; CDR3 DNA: TGTGCCAGCAGGCCTACAAATGACCGGGACAGGGCCCACGAAAAACTGTTTTTT; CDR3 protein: CASRPTNDRDRAHEKLFF
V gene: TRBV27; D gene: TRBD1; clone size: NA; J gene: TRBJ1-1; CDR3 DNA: TGTGCCAGCAATACAGGGGGGGACACTGAAGCTTTCTTT; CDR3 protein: CASNTGGDTEAFF
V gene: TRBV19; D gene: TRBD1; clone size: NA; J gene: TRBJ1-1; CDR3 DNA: TGTGCCAGTAGTGCCTCCGGGACAGGGGGCGAGGGGACTGAAGCTTTCTTT; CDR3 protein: CASSASGTGGEGTEAFF
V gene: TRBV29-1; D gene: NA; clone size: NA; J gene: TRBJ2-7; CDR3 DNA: TGCAGCGTTGAGTCCCTTTTATACGAGCAGTACTTC; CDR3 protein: CSVESLLYEQYF
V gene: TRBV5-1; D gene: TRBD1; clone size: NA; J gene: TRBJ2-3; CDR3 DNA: TGCGCCAGCAGCACGACAGGGGCCTACACAGATACGCAGTATTTT; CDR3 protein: CASSTTGAYTDTQYF
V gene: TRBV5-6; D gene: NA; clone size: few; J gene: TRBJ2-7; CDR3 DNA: TGTGCCAGCAGCTTAAGTTCGCTCGAGCAGTACTTC; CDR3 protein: CASSLSSLEQYF
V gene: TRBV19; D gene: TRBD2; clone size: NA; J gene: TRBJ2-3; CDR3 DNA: TGTGCCAGTAGTATGGGTTGGACTAGCGGTAGCACAGATACGCAGTATTTT; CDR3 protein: CASSMGWTSGSTDTQYF
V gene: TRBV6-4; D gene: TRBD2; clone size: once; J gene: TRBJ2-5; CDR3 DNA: TGTGCCAGCAGCCCTTTTGCCGGGACTAGCAGTGAGACCCAGTACTTC; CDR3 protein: CASSPFAGTSSETQYF
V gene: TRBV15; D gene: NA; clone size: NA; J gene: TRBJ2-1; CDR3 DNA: TGTGCCACCAGCAGGGGGACTCGCACGGATGAGCAGTTCTTC; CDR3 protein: CATSRGTRTDEQFF
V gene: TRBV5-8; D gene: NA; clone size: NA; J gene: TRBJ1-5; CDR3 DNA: TGTGCCAGCAGCTTGGCCCGGTTTCCAAATCAGCCCCAGCATTTT; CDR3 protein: CASSLARFPNQPQHF
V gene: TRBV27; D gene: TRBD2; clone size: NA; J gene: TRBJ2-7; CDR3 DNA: TGTGCCAGCAGTTTAGGACTAGCCTACGAGCAGTACTTC; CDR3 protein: CASSLGLAYEQYF
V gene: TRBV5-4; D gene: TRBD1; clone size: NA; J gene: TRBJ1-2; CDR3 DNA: TGTGCCAGCAGCTTAAGCTTCCAGGGGGGCGTCGACTATGGCTACACCTTC; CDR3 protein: CASSLSFQGGVDYGYTF
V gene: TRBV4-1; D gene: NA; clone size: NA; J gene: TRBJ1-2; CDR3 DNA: TGCGCCAGCAGCCAAGATACAGGGTCGGGGATCTATGGCTACACCTTC; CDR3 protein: CASSQDTGSGIYGYTF
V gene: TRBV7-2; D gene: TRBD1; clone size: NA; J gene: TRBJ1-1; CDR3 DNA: TGTGCCAGCAGCTCGTCCTCGGGACAGTCCCCCCGGCCGACTGAAGCTTTCTTT; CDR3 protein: CASSSSSGQSPRPTEAFF
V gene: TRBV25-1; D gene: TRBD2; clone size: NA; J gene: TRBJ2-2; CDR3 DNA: TGTGCCAGCAGTGAATTTGCGGGAGTGCCCGGGGAGCTGTTTTTT; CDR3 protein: CASSEFAGVPGELFF
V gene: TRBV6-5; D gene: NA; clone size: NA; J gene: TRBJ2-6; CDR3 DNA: TGTGCCAGCAGTTACTCGACGGGGGGGGCCAACGTCCTGACTTTC; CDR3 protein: CASSYSTGGANVLTF